Listed below are T cell receptor beta chains from one sample, sequenced in a study of a mutant IDH1 vaccine in newly diagnosed glioma. These receptors have no known antigen. Profiling relied on immunoSEQ multiplex PCR, and the TCRdb table lists in-frame clones only, not all of them. The sample consists of tens of thousands of clones, roughly 80% of them appearing once. Sequences were derived from PBMCs, sampled from a glioma patient whose treatment included an IDH1 peptide vaccine. All receptors derive from a man aged 35 to 55 with glioma. Both conserved end residues are part of each CDR3. Each record gives: CDR3 length, V gene, CDR3 protein.

len: 16; v_gene: TRBV10-3; CDR3aa: CAISEAGTGTYNEQFF
len: 13; v_gene: TRBV6-1; CDR3aa: CASSVGGDTEAFF
len: 15; v_gene: TRBV11-2; CDR3aa: CASSLGQSISTEAFF
len: 16; v_gene: TRBV18; CDR3aa: CASSPQQGARSGELFF
len: 15; v_gene: TRBV9; CDR3aa: CASSFTTGAGNTIYF
len: 15; v_gene: TRBV10-3; CDR3aa: CAISGADRANQPQHF
len: 15; v_gene: TRBV25-1; CDR3aa: CASSETGTGAYEQYF
len: 16; v_gene: TRBV6-6; CDR3aa: CASSYFSVDDQETQYF
len: 12; v_gene: TRBV7-8; CDR3aa: CASSFASHTQYF
len: 16; v_gene: TRBV5-1; CDR3aa: CASSLVGGQGWYEQYF
len: 14; v_gene: TRBV7-8; CDR3aa: CASSRAGTDDGYTF
len: 16; v_gene: TRBV9; CDR3aa: CASSVAGEGANYGYTF
len: 10; v_gene: TRBV20-1; CDR3aa: CSAREETQYF
len: 13; v_gene: TRBV11-3; CDR3aa: CASSSGTGSGYTF
len: 18; v_gene: TRBV23-1; CDR3aa: CASSQSQYRDRGFYGYTF
len: 16; v_gene: TRBV18; CDR3aa: CASSVGPPAGANVLTF
len: 14; v_gene: TRBV25-1; CDR3aa: CASKGLAGYNEQFF
len: 15; v_gene: TRBV2; CDR3aa: CASSELRGGRNEQFF
len: 15; v_gene: TRBV19; CDR3aa: CASNPKLIGHSPLHF
len: 15; v_gene: TRBV9; CDR3aa: CASSMGQGAYNEQFF
len: 12; v_gene: TRBV12-5; CDR3aa: CASGFFAYEQYF
len: 15; v_gene: TRBV7-9; CDR3aa: CASSLGLVANNEQFF
len: 18; v_gene: TRBV7-2; CDR3aa: CASSLRLAGGSGRDTQYF
len: 17; v_gene: TRBV4-3; CDR3aa: CASSQDSGAAGQETQYF
len: 13; v_gene: TRBV7-8; CDR3aa: CASSLARSGEQFF
len: 14; v_gene: TRBV12-1; CDR3aa: CARGTSVCYNEQFF
len: 18; v_gene: TRBV9; CDR3aa: CASSVAGRGLLGTGELFF
len: 15; v_gene: TRBV7-9; CDR3aa: CASSMDRGLSETQYF
len: 13; v_gene: TRBV5-1; CDR3aa: CASSLGRGFEQFF
len: 14; v_gene: TRBV19; CDR3aa: CASSYRQGQETQYF